A single sample gave rise to the 14 T cell receptor beta chains below, sequenced in a study of blood T cell repertoires in COVID-19. Assay: immunoSEQ multiplex PCR; the TCRdb copy retains only in-frame clones and omits some. The repertoire has around 170,000 clones, 81% of them found once; the top ten carry 12%. Sequencing was performed on peripheral blood. The receptors stem from a woman of 80 years or more with COVID-19, enrolled during active disease.

CDR3 protein: CASSPSTGGNEKLFF. CDR3 nucleotide sequence: TGTGCCAGCAGCCCCTCGACAGGGGGGAATGAAAAACTGTTTTTT. The chain recombines TRBV7-8 with TRBJ1-4; TRBD1 matches 9 bases. After removal of 5 bases from V and 5 bases from J, the junction contained 6 bases not matched to a gene. CDR3 length: 15 amino acids. Germline V gives CDR1 SGHVS, CDR2 FQNEAQ.

This clone appeared once. The chain carries TRBV20-1 and TRBJ2-5, with D possibly TRBD1 on 6 matching bases. The CDR3 contains 14 residues. The ends were cut back, 3 bases at V and 5 bases at J, with 16 bases in the middle. Germline V gives CDR1 DFQATT, CDR2 SNEGSKA (reference sequence). The CDR3 reads CSASVPGTSETQYF. In DNA form, the CDR3 reads TGCAGTGCTAGTGTTCCAGGGACATCCGAGACCCAGTACTTC.

This clone was seen just once. The CDR3 sequence: CASSFKGDYGYTF. Written as DNA, the CDR3 is TGTGCCAGCAGTTTTAAGGGGGACTATGGCTACACCTTC. The chain is built from TRBV12-3 or TRBV12-4 and TRBJ1-2, with D tentatively TRBD1 (6 bases). This CDR3 is 13 amino acids long. Deletions cut 3 bases from V and 3 bases from J, with 8 bases between.

This chain connects TRBV5-1 to TRBJ1-1; a weak D match, TRBD1 (5 bases). The CDR3 covers 14 residues. Germline V gene lookup returns CDR1 SGHRS and CDR2 YFSETQ. The germline V and J ends were trimmed by 4 bases and 11 bases, with 21 bases remaining between them. The CDR3 here is CASSTAGRLREAFF. The CDR3, as DNA: TGCGCCAGCAGCACGGCGGGACGCCTCCGGGAGGCTTTCTTT. The full variable domain, rest sourced from reference TRBV5-1 and TRBJ1-1, is KAGVTQTPRYLIKTRGQQVTLSCSPISGHRSVSWYQQTPGQGLQFLFEYFSETQRNKGNFPGRFSGRQFSNSRSEMNVSTLELGDSALYLCASSTAGRLREAFFGQGTRLTVV.

This sequence joins TRBV18 and TRBJ2-3; possibly TRBD2 for D (6 bases). The CDR3 totals 15 residues. Trimming pared 1 base from V and 5 bases from J, leaving 13 bases between. From germline, CDR1 is KGHSH and CDR2 LQKENI. The CDR3 region has the DNA TGTGCCAGCTCACCACAGGGCGGGAATGGAGATACGCAGTATTTT. Its translation: CASSPQGGNGDTQYF.

This clone was recorded only once. The chain uses TRBV9 and TRBJ2-2, with D possibly TRBD2 on 7 matching bases. V lost 4 bases to trimming and J lost 4 bases, with 23 bases between them. Germline CDR1 and CDR2: SGDLS and YYNGEE. The CDR3 spans 18 residues. The CDR3: CASSPMGGLPRGTGELFF. CDR3 DNA: TGTGCCAGCAGCCCCATGGGGGGGCTCCCGCGCGGCACCGGGGAGCTGTTTTTT.

This clone was counted once. The chain combines TRBV7-2 with TRBJ2-7, with a weak D call TRBD1 (6 bases). V was clipped by 1 base and J by 3 bases, with 10 bases between them. This CDR3 is 14 amino acids long. Germline V gene lookup returns CDR1 SGHTA and CDR2 FQGNSA. CDR3 sequence (DNA): TGTGCCAGCAGCTTAGGGACAGCCATCTACGAGCAGTACTTC. This sequence encodes CASSLGTAIYEQYF.

The chain combines TRBV28 with TRBJ1-6; TRBD1 matches at 7 bases. The length of the CDR3 is 15 residues. Per germline, CDR1 MDHEN and CDR2 SYDVKM. The V and J ends lost 3 bases and 9 bases, in that order; junction bases with no gene match: 8. CDR3 DNA: TGTGCCAGCAGTTTCCCGACAGGGTTCACTTCACCCCTCCACTTT. It yields the protein CASSFPTGFTSPLHF.

This clone appeared a few times. This rearrangement joins TRBV6-2 or TRBV6-3 to TRBJ2-7; 12 positions agree with TRBD2. The V gene's germline CDR1 is MNHEY and CDR2 SVGEGT. V shed 4 bases and J 7 bases; nucleotides not matched to a gene: 11. The CDR3 covers 16 residues. CDR3 sequence reads: CASSSPGLAGLGEQYF. CDR3 DNA sequence: TGTGCCAGCAGTTCCCCGGGACTAGCGGGTTTGGGAGAGCAGTACTTC.

The chain employs TRBV6-5 and TRBJ2-2, with 8 bases lining up with TRBD1. The CDR3 loop spans 14 amino acids. Trimming at V came to 6 bases and at J to 7 bases, leaving 7 bases not matched to a gene. Germline V gene sequence: CDR1 MNHEY, CDR2 SVGAGI. This CDR3 reads CASSYGQGLGELFF. CDR3 DNA: TGTGCCAGCAGCTACGGACAGGGCCTCGGGGAGCTGTTTTTT.

This clone was seen only a few times. A junction boundary mismatches the germline segment, possibly from a read error. V is TRBV5-1 and J is TRBJ2-5, with TRBD1 matching over 8 bases. This CDR3 is built from 15 residues. Germline CDR1 and CDR2: SGHRS and YFSETQ. This CDR3 reads CAGRATLDRGETQYF. CDR3 DNA: TGCGCCGGCAGGGCAACTCTTGACAGGGGAGAGACCCAGTACTTC. The full variable domain, in which reference TRBV5-1 and TRBJ2-5 provide the parts outside the CDR3, is KAGVTQTPRYLIKTRGQQVTLSCSPISGHRSVSWYQQTPGQGLQFLFEYFSETQRNKGNFPGRFSGRQFSNSRSEMNVSTLELGDSALYLCAGRATLDRGETQYFGPGTRLLVL.

V is TRBV6-1 and J is TRBJ2-7; D not certain. Germline V CDR1 and CDR2: MNHNS, SASEGT. Between the trimmed V and J ends, which lost 1 base and 4 bases, there was a span of 20 bases. The CDR3 runs to 17 residues. DNA of the CDR3: TGTGCCAGCAGTGAAGGTTTTGGGCCCAATCACCCTTACGAGCAGTACTTC. Translating it yields CASSEGFGPNHPYEQYF.

This sequence joins TRBV11-2 and TRBJ1-6; D is perhaps TRBD1 (6 bases). The CDR3 loop spans 13 amino acids. V lost 3 bases, J lost 14 bases, and 14 bases lay in between. Germline CDR1 is SGHAT and CDR2 is FQNNGV. The CDR3 sequence is CASSFRQAWSLHF. CDR3 bases: TGTGCCAGCAGCTTCCGACAGGCGTGGTCCCTCCACTTT.

CDR3 loop: CASSEDTNEQFF. The CDR3 DNA reads as TGTGCCAGCAGTGAAGACACAAATGAGCAGTTCTTC. The chain couples TRBV2 to TRBJ2-1; no firm D call. Germline CDR1 SNHLY, CDR2 FYNNEI. This CDR3 region has 12 residues. The V end was cut by 1 base, the J end by 7 bases, with 5 bases between.